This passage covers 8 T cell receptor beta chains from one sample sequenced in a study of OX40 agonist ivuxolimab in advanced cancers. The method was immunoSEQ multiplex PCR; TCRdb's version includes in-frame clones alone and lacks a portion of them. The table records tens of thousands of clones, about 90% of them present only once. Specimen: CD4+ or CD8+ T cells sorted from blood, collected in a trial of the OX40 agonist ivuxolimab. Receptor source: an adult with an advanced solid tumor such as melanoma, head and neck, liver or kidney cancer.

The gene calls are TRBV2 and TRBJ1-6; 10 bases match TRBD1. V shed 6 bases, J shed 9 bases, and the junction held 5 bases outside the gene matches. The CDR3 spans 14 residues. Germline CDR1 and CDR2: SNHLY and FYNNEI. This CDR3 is CASSPGTGVSPLHF. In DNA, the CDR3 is TGTGCCAGCAGCCCGGGGACAGGGGTTTCACCCCTCCACTTT.

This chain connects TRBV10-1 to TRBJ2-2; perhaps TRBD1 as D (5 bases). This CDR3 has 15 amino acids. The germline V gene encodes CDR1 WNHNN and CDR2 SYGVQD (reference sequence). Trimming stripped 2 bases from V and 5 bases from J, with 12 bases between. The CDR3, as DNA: TGCGCCAGCAGTGAGCCGGTAGGGGTGACCGGGGAGCTGTTTTTT. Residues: CASSEPVGVTGELFF.

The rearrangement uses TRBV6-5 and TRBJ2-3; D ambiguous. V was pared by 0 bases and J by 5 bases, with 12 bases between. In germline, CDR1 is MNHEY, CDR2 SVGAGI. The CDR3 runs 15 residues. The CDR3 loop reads CASSYSTGLGDTQYF. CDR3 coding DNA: TGTGCCAGCAGTTACTCGACGGGCTTGGGAGATACGCAGTATTTT.

CDR3 sequence (DNA): TGTGCCAGTAAGGTCCTAGTCGGCCATGAGCAGTTCTTC. Protein product: CASKVLVGHEQFF. The chain joins TRBV19 to TRBJ2-1; unclear D gene. The CDR3 runs 13 residues. V gave up 7 bases and J gave up 8 bases, with 15 bases separating them. Germline V gene sequence: CDR1 LNHDA, CDR2 SQIVND (reference sequence).

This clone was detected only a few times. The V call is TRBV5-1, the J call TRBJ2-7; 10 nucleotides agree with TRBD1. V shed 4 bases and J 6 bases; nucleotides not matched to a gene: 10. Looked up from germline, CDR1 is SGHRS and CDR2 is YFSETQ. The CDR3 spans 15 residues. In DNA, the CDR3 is TGCGCCAGCAGCAAAGACGGGACAGGGGTCCCCGAGCAGTACTTC. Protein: CASSKDGTGVPEQYF.

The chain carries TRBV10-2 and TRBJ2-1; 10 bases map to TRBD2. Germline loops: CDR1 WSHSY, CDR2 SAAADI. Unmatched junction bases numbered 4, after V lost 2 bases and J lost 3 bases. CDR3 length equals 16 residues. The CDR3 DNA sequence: TGCGCCAGCAGTGAGGGAGCTAGCGGGGGCTACAATGAGCAGTTCTTC. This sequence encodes CASSEGASGGYNEQFF.

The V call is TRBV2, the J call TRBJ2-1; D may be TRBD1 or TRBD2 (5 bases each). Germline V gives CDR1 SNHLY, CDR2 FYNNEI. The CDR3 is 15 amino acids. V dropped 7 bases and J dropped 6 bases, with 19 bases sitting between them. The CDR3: CASTPYSGTVNEQFF. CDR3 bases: TGTGCCAGCACTCCCTACTCCGGGACCGTCAATGAGCAGTTCTTC.

The CDR3 protein is CASSVRFGPYNEQFF. Written as DNA, the CDR3 is TGTGCCAGCAGCGTGAGGTTCGGCCCCTACAATGAGCAGTTCTTC. The chain joins TRBV9 to TRBJ2-1, with D unclear. V dropped 2 bases and J dropped 2 bases, with 11 bases sitting between them. The CDR3 is 15 amino acids. In germline, CDR1 is SGDLS, CDR2 YYNGEE.